This TCR beta chain came from a study of blood T cell repertoires in COVID-19. Study details: Researchers got acute and convalescent COVID-19 samples from the United States, Italy and Spain. T cells, B-cell-depleted T cells, or PBMCs supplied cDNA or gDNA.

The Seattle patients, enrolled during active infection, were followed longitudinally. The protocol was immunoSEQ multiplex PCR, while the TCRdb copy is restricted to in-frame clones and leaves out a portion. The sample includes around 300,000 clones, 90% of them seen just once. The CDR3 has 11 amino acids. Germline V gene lookup returns CDR1 MDHEN and CDR2 SYDVKM. V shed 6 bases and J 8 bases; nucleotides not matched to a gene: 2. Sequenced material: peripheral blood. The receptor's source is a woman under 40 with COVID-19, enrolled during active disease. This chain connects TRBV28 to TRBJ1-1; 8 bases are a match to TRBD1. The CDR3 DNA reads as TGTGCCAGCAGGTGGGACAGGGAAGCTTTCTTT. The encoded protein is CASRWDREAFF.